The 3 T cell receptor beta chains in this list originate from one sample, sequenced in a study of control samples from healthy donors and cancer patients. Using immunoSEQ multiplex PCR, the repertoire was profiled, and TCRdb retains in-frame clones only, with some absent. The data show 35,000 to 40,000 clones, around 80% seen once. Material for sequencing was PBMCs. Receptors originate from a woman aged 55-69 years with lung cancer.

A few counts support this clone. The chain couples TRBV19 to TRBJ2-3; D gene unclear. The CDR3 sequence is 13 residues long. V lost 4 bases and J lost 3, with 8 bases in between. Germline V gene data show CDR1 as LNHDA and CDR2 as SQIVND (reference sequence). CDR3 DNA: TGTGCCAGTAGTAGACCGGGTACAGATACGCAGTATTTT. It codes for CASSRPGTDTQYF.

The chain uses TRBV27 and TRBJ1-2; D uncertain. This CDR3 has 14 residues. The V gene lost 5 bases and the J gene lost 4 bases, with 14 bases spanning the gap. Germline CDR1 is MNHEY and CDR2 is SMNVEV (reference sequence). The CDR3: CASSRNHPAYGYTF. In DNA, the CDR3 is TGTGCCAGCAGTCGGAATCACCCGGCCTATGGCTACACCTTC.

The CDR3 here is CASSRVSDNTIYF. The CDR3 DNA reads as TGTGCCAGCAGCCGCGTGTCGGACAACACCATATATTTT. The gene calls are TRBV5-6 and TRBJ1-3; D is undetermined. V lost 4 bases and J 7 bases, leaving 12 bases between the germline ends. The germline gives CDR1 SGHDT, CDR2 YYEEEE. The CDR3 contains 13 residues.